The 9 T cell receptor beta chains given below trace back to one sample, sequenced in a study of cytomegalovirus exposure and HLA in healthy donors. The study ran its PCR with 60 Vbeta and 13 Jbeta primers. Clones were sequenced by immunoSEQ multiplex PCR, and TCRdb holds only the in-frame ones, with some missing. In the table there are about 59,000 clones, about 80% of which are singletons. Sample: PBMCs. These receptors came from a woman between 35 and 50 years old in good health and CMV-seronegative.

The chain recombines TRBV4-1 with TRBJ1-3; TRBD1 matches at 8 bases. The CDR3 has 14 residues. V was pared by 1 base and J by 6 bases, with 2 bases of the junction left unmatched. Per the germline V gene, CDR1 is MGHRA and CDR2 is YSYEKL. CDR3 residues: CASSQGQGTNTIYF. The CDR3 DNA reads TGCGCCAGCAGCCAAGGACAGGGGACAAACACCATATATTTT.

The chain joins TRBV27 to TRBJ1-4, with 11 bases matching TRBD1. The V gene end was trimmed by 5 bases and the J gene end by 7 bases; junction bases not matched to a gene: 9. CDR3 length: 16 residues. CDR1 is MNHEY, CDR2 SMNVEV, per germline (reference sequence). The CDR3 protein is CASSPKMDRGREKLFF. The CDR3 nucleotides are TGTGCCAGCAGTCCAAAAATGGACAGGGGGCGTGAAAAACTGTTTTTT. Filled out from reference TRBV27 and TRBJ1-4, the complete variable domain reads EAQVTQNPRYLITVTGKKLTVTCSQNMNHEYMSWYRQDPGLGLRQIYYSMNVEVTDKGDVPEGYKVSRKEKRNFPLILESPSPNQTSLYFCASSPKMDRGREKLFFGSGTQLSVL.

CDR3 in DNA: TGTGCCAGCAGTCAACCCGGGACAAATACGCAGTATTTT. Residues: CASSQPGTNTQYF. This chain joins TRBV28 and TRBJ2-3; TRBD1 might be the D (6 bases). Trimming cost V 5 bases and J 7 bases, with 13 bases left between them. The CDR3 spans 13 residues. Germline V gene lookup returns CDR1 MDHEN and CDR2 SYDVKM.

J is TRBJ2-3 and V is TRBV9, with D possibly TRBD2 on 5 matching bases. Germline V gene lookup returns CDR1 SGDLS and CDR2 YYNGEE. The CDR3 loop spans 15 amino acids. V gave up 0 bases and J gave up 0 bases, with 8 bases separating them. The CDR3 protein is CASSVGAGSTDTQYF. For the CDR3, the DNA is TGTGCCAGCAGCGTAGGGGCGGGTAGCACAGATACGCAGTATTTT.

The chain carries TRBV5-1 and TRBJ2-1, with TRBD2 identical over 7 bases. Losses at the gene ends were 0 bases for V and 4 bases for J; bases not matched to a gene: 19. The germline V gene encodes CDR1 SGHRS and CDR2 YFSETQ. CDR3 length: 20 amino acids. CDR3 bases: TGCGCCAGCAGCTTGGGTCGTTTAACGCCGCTAGCGGATATGTACAATGAGCAGTTCTTC. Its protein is CASSLGRLTPLADMYNEQFF.

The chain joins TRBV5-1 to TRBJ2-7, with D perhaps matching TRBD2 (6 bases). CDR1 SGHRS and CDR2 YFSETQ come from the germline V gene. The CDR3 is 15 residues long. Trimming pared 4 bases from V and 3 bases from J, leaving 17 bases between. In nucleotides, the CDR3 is TGCGCCAGCAGCAGTTTTAGCGGTCCGGGCTACGAGCAGTACTTC. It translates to CASSSFSGPGYEQYF.

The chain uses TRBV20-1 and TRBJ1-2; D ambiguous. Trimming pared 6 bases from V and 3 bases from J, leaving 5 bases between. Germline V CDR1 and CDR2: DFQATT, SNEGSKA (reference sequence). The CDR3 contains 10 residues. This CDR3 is CSAGDYGYTF. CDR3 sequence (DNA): TGCAGTGCCGGGGACTATGGCTACACCTTC.

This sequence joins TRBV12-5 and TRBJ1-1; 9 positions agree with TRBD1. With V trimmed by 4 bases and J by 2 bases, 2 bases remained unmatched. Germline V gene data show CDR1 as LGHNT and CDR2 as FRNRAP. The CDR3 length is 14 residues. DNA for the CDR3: TGTGCTAGTGGTTCGGGACAGGGAAACACTGAAGCTTTCTTT. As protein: CASGSGQGNTEAFF.

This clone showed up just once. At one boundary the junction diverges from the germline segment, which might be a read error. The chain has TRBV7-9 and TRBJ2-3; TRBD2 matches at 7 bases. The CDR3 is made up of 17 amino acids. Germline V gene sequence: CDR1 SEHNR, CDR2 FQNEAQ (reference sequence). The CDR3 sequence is CSSSLAGVSRSTDTQYF. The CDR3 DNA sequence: TGTTCCAGCAGCTTAGCGGGCGTCAGCAGAAGCACAGATACGCAGTATTTT.